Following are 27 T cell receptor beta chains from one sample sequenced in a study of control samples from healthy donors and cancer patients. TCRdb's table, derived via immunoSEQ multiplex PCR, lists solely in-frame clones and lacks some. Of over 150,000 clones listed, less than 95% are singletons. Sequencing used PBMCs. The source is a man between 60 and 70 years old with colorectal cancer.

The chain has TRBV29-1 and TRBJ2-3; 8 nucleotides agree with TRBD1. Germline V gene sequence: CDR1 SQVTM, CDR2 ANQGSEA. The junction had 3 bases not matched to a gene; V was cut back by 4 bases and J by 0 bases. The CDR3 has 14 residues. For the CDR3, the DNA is TGCAGCGTTGCCCAGGGGGCAAGCACAGATACGCAGTATTTT. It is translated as CSVAQGASTDTQYF.

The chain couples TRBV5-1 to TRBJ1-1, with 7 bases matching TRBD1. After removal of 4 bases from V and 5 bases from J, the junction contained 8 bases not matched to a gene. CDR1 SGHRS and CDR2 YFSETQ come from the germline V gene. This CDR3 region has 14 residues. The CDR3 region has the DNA TGCGCCAGCAGCGGAAACAGGGGAGGAACTGAAGCTTTCTTT. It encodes CASSGNRGGTEAFF.

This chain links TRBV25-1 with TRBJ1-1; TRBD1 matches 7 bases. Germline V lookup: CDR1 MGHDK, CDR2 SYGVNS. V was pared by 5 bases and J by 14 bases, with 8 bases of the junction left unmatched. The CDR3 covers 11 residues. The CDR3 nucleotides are TGTGCCAGCAGTTCCCCGGGACAGACATTCTTT. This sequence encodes CASSSPGQTFF.

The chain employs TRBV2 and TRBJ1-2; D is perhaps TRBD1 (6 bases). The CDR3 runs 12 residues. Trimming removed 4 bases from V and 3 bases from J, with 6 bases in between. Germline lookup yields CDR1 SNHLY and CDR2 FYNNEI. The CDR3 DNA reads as TGTGCCAGCAGTGGACAGGACTATGGCTACACCTTC. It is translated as CASSGQDYGYTF.

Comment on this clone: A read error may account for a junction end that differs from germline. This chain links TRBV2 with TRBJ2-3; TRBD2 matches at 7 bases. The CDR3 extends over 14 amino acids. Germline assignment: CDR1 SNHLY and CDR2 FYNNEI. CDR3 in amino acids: CTSSGTSIADTQYF. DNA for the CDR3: TGTACCAGCAGCGGGACGAGTATCGCCGATACGCAGTATTTT.

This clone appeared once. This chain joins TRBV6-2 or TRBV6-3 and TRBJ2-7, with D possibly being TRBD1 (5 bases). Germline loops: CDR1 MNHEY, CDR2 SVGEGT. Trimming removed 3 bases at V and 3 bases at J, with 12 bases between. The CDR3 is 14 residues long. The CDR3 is CASSYHRPNYEQYF. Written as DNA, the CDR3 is TGTGCCAGCAGTTATCACAGGCCGAACTACGAGCAGTACTTC.

For the CDR3, the DNA is TGTGCCAGCACCCGGGGGACCCAAGAGACCCAGTACTTC. Protein product: CASTRGTQETQYF. This chain links TRBV6-6 with TRBJ2-5, with D tentatively TRBD2 (6 bases). The V end lost 7 bases, the J end lost 1 base, and 10 bases lay between the germline ends. The V gene's germline CDR1 is MNHNY and CDR2 SVGAGI (reference sequence). The CDR3 spans 13 residues.

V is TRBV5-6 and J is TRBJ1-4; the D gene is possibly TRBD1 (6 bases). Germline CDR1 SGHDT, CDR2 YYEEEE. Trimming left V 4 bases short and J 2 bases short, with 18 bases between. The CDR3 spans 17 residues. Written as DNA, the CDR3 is TGTGCCAGCAGCCCCCAAGGGGGGGCAGGGACTAATGAAAAACTGTTTTTT. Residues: CASSPQGGAGTNEKLFF. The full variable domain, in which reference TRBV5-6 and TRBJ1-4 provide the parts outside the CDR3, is DAGVTQSPTHLIKTRGQQVTLRCSPKSGHDTVSWYQQALGQGPQFIFQYYEEEERQRGNFPDRFSGHQFPNYSSELNVNALLLGDSALYLCASSPQGGAGTNEKLFFGSGTQLSVL.

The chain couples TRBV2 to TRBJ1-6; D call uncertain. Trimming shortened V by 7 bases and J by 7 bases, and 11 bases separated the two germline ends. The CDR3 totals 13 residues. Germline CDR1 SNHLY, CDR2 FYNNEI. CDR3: CASIFRRNSPLHF. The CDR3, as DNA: TGTGCCAGCATCTTCAGGAGGAATTCACCCCTCCACTTT.

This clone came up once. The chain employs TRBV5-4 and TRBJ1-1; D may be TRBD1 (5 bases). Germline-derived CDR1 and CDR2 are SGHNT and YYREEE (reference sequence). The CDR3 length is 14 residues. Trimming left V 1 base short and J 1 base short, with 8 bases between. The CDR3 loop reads CASSLQGSNTEAFF. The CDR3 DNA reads TGTGCCAGCAGCTTGCAGGGCTCGAACACTGAAGCTTTCTTT.

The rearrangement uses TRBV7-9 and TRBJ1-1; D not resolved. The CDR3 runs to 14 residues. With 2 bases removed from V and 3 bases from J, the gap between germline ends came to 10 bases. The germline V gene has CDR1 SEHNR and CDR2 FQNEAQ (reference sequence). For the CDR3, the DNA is TGTGCCAGCAGCTTAAGCACAGCAGACACTGAAGCTTTCTTT. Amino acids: CASSLSTADTEAFF.

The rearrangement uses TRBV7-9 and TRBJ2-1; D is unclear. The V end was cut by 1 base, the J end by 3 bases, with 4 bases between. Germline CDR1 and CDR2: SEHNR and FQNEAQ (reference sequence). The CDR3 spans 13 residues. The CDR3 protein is CASSLGDYNEQFF. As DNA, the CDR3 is TGTGCCAGCAGCTTAGGGGACTACAATGAGCAGTTCTTC.

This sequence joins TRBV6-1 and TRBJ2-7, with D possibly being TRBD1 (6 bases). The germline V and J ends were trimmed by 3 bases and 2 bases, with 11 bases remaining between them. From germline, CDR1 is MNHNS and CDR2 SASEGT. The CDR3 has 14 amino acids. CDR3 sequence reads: CASSEGHPPYEQYF. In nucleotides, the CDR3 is TGTGCCAGCAGTGAGGGACACCCCCCCTACGAGCAGTACTTC.

CDR3 in amino acids: CASTTGMNTEAFF. CDR3 nucleotides: TGTGCCTCAACGACAGGGATGAACACTGAAGCTTTCTTT. The rearrangement joins TRBV5-4 to TRBJ1-1, with 7 positions matching TRBD1. Germline V lookup: CDR1 SGHNT, CDR2 YYREEE (reference sequence). The CDR3 is 13 amino acids. The V and J ends lost 10 bases and 0 bases, in that order; junction bases with no gene match: 6.

The CDR3 DNA reads as TGTGCCTGGAGCCCAGGAGAGGATCAGCCCCAGCATTTT. It translates to CAWSPGEDQPQHF. The chain carries TRBV30 and TRBJ1-5; D gene unclear. CDR3 length equals 13 residues. The V gene lost 3 bases and the J gene lost 5 bases, with 11 bases spanning the gap. The germline CDR1 and CDR2 sequences are GTSNPN and SVGIG (reference sequence).

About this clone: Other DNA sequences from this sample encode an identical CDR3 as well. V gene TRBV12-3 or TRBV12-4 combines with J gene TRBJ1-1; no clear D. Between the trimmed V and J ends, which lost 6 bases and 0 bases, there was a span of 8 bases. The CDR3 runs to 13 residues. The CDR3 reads CASSLQMNTEAFF. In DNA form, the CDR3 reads TGTGCCAGCAGCTTACAGATGAACACTGAAGCTTTCTTT.

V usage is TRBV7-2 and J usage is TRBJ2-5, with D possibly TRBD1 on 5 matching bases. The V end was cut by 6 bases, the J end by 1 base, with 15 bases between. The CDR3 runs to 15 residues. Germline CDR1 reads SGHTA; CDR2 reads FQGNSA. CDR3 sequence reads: CASSFQQASQETQYF. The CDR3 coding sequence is TGTGCCAGCAGTTTCCAACAGGCCTCCCAAGAGACCCAGTACTTC.

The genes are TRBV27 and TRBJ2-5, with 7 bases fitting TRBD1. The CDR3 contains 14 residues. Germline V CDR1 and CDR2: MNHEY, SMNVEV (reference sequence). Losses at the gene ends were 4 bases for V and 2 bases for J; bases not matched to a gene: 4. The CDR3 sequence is CASSWSRGQETQYF. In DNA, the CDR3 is TGTGCCAGCAGTTGGTCCAGGGGGCAAGAGACCCAGTACTTC.

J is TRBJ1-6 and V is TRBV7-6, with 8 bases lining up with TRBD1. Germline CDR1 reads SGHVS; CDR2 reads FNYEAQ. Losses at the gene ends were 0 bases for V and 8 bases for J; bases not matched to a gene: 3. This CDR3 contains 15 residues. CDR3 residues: CASSLATGADSPLHF. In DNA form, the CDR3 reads TGTGCCAGCAGCTTAGCGACAGGGGCTGATTCACCCCTCCACTTT. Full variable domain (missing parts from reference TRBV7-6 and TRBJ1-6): GAGVSQSPRYKVTKRGQDVALRCDPISGHVSLYWYRQALGQGPEFLTYFNYEAQQDKSGLPNDRFSAERPEGSISTLTIQRTEQRDSAMYRCASSLATGADSPLHFGNGTRLTVT.

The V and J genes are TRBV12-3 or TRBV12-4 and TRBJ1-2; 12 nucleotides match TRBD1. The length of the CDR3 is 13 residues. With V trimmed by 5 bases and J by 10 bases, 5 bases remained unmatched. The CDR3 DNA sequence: TGTGCCAGCAGTGTAACGGGACAGGGGGCCTACACCTTC. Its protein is CASSVTGQGAYTF.

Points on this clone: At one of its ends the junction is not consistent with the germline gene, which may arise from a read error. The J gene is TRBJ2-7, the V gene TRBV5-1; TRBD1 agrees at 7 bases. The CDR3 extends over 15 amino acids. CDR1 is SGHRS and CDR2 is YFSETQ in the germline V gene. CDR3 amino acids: CASSLGQGSSNEQYF. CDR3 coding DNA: TGCGCCAGCAGCTTGGGACAGGGAAGCTCCAACGAGCAGTACTTC.

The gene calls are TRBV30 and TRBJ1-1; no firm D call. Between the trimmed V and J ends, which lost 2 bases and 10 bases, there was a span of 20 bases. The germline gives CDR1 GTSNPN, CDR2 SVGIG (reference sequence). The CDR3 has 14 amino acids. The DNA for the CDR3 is TGTGCCTGGAGTCCCCCCGTGCCAGAACTTGGAGCTTTCTTT. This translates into CAWSPPVPELGAFF.

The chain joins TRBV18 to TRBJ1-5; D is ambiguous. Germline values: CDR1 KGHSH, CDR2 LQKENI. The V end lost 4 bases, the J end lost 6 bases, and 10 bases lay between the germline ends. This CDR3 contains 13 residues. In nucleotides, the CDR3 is TGTGCCAGCTCACTCGAAGTAGGTCAGCCCCAGCATTTT. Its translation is CASSLEVGQPQHF.

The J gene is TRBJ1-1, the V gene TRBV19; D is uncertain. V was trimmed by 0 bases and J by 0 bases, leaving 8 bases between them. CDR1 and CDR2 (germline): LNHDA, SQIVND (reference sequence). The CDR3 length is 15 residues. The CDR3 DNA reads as TGTGCCAGTAGTATAGATCCTCTACTGAACACTGAAGCTTTCTTT. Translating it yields CASSIDPLLNTEAFF.

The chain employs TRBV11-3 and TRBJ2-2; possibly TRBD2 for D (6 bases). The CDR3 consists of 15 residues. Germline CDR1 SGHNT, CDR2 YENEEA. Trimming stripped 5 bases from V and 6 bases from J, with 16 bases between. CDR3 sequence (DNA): TGTGCCAGCAGCGGAGGACGGGGGAGAGCCGGGGAGCTGTTTTTT. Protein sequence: CASSGGRGRAGELFF.

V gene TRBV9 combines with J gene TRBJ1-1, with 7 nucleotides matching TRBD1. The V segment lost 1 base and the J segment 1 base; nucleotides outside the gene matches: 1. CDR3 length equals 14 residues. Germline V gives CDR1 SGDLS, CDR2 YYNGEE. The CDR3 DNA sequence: TGTGCCAGCAGCGTAACAGGGGCGAACACTGAAGCTTTCTTT. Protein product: CASSVTGANTEAFF.

CDR3 residues: CAWSWGDPGSNQPQHF. The CDR3 DNA reads TGTGCCTGGAGTTGGGGAGACCCCGGTAGCAATCAGCCCCAGCATTTT. The chain is built from TRBV30 and TRBJ1-5; D unresolved. The CDR3 contains 16 residues. Germline loops: CDR1 GTSNPN, CDR2 SVGIG (reference sequence). Trimming removed 2 bases at V and 0 bases at J, with 14 bases between.